This T cell receptor (beta chain) stems from a study of cytomegalovirus exposure and HLA in healthy donors. The study, taken as a whole, reports: Later analysis demonstrated an association between a missense DCLRE1C variant and TCR beta V- and J-gene trimming.

A word on this clone: Antigen unknown.

Germline values: CDR1 SGHTA, CDR2 FQGNSA. CDR3 length equals 14 residues. PCR amplification relied on 60 Vbeta primers (plus 13 Jbeta primers). Assay: immunoSEQ multiplex PCR; the TCRdb copy retains only in-frame clones and omits some. The sample yields around 150,000 clones, 66% seen once. The clonotype originates from a human donor in good health. This chain links TRBV7-2 with TRBJ2-5; D remains unclear. The J call is doubtful: the DNA matches TRBJ2-7 better. Material: PBMCs. The CDR3, as DNA: TGTGCCAGCAGCTTCGATAGGAGCTCCTACGAGCAGTACTTC. Its translation is CASSFDRSSYEQYF.